This T cell receptor (beta chain) was recorded in a study of Graves' ophthalmopathy and Graves' hyperthyroidism. Trimming at V came to 0 bases and at J to 3 bases, leaving 10 bases not matched to a gene. This CDR3 region has 17 residues. Germline V CDR1 and CDR2: ENHRY, SYGVKD. TCR beta CDR3 regions were amplified from RNA transcripts. RT-PCR was first run with HTBI primers, then multiplex PCR in a second round. TCRdb called the multiplex PCR reads again in MiXCR, with one record for every CDR3 protein. Among 400,000 to 500,000 distinct CDR3 sequences listed, around 21% were seen once. The sequence was collected from a woman younger than 35 with stable Graves' hyperthyroidism. The sequenced material came from peripheral blood. J is TRBJ2-5 and V is TRBV10-3; 7 bases agree with TRBD1. Here the CDR3 reads CAISESGGRTGEETQYF. DNA of the CDR3: TGTGCCATCAGTGAGTCCGGTGGACGGACAGGAGAAGAGACCCAGTACTTC.